This T cell receptor (beta chain) was profiled in a study of blood T cell repertoires in COVID-19 (dated by TCRdb to the early 2020s). For context, the study as a whole: Collaborator samples came from the United States, Italy and Spain and covered acute and convalescent phases of COVID-19. HLA class I and class II types, where available, came from metadata supplied by the sample provider rather than from assay-based typing. Subjects who had been exposed to COVID-19, were actively infected with it, or had recovered from it provided the deeply sampled blood TCRbeta repertoires that made up the dataset. The repertoires were released in a freely available public database intended as a resource for research on the immune response to SARS-CoV-2. The material from the prospective study consisted of cDNA or gDNA derived from T cells, B-cell-depleted T cells, or PBMCs. A de-identified subject ID, COVID-19 status, age in years and sex were almost always included in the sample metadata. Samples were obtained from the ongoing ImmuneRACE study (first 160 participants) and from about 1,300 subjects provided by 6 global collaborators. Overall results and qualifications from the work: The amount of clinical and demographic metadata varied by source and participant and was provided uncurated.

TCRbeta CDR3 regions were amplified from genomic DNA by means of the immunoSEQ Assay, a bias-controlled multiplex PCR. Regarding the original processing steps: The number of nucleated cells in each sample was estimated from the amplification of reference gene primers within the assay. To quantify the absolute abundance of each unique TCRbeta CDR3 rearrangement, sequence reads were collapsed and filtered. For each sample, productive Simpson clonality was calculated as the square root of Simpson's diversity index over productive rearrangements. TCRdb retrieved this table from immuneACCESS and kept in-frame rearrangements only. Not all clones are present; in checked studies, unresolved V genes account for under half, and no reason is known for the remainder. V and J calls and clone size come straight from that table; D and trimming were deduced from the DNA. This sample lists 300,000 to 450,000 clones; roughly 90% were detected once. The top ten clonotypes cover under 4% of the sample.

At one collaborating source in Seattle, patients were enrolled during active infection and were followed longitudinally through the course of disease. Each collaborating institution followed its own protocols to collect whole blood in K2EDTA tubes. For TCRbeta analysis, collaborator samples were shipped as frozen whole blood, as isolated PBMCs, or as DNA extracted from either sample type. Unmatched junction bases come to 4, with V trimmed by 1 base and J by 2 bases. The CDR3, from cysteine to phenylalanine, totals 15 residues. The read is trimmed to its CDR3 DNA, 45 bases read in frame from base 1. Reading the germline V gene gives CDR1 SGHDN and CDR2 FVKESK. With respect to this clone: The target of this receptor is not known. No quality values exist for individual bases; no much larger clone is one base distant.

This receptor was taken from a woman in her twenties or thirties with COVID-19, enrolled during active disease. Sequenced material: peripheral blood. The rearranged segments are TRBV14 and TRBJ1-1; 7 of the junction bases match TRBD1. The DNA sequence is as follows: TGTGCCAGCAGCCAAGGCCACAGGGGTAACACTGAAGCTTTCTTT. Its protein product is CASSQGHRGNTEAFF.